This is a list of T cell receptor beta chains from one sample in a study of CD8 T cells in ankylosing spondylitis. TCRdb re-derived calls from the 5' RACE reads in MiXCR, one entry per CDR3 protein. In the table there are some 350,000 distinct CDR3 sequences, around 15% of which are singletons. Sequenced material: blood, either unsorted or a sorted T cell fraction (not recorded which). Every receptor here comes from a male donor with ankylosing spondylitis or in good health (not recorded which). Each CDR3 is given with its conserved first and last residue. The order of the fields is J gene, clone size, V gene, D gene, CDR3 protein, CDR3 DNA. D genes are given only for firm matches. For some rows the clone size is stated as once, few or many, or as a class when expanded; others skip it.

>TRBJ2-5|-|TRBV2|TRBD1
CASRRTGLETQYF
TGTGCCAGCAGGCGGACAGGGTTAGAGACCCAGTACTTC
>TRBJ1-1|many|TRBV5-1|-
CASSLAEEGQGAEAFF
TGCGCCAGCAGCTTGGCCGAGGAGGGGCAGGGAGCTGAAGCTTTCTTT
>TRBJ1-2|few|TRBV6-1|-
CASREVGSYGYTF
TGTGCCAGCAGGGAAGTCGGAAGCTATGGCTACACCTTC
>TRBJ1-2|few|TRBV4-2|-
CASSQETSARYYGYTF
TGTGCCAGCAGCCAGGAGACGAGCGCGCGATACTATGGCTACACCTTC
>TRBJ2-5|few|TRBV7-9|-
CASSLGHSQETQYF
TGTGCCAGCAGCCTCGGACACTCACAAGAGACCCAGTACTTC
>TRBJ2-7|few|TRBV12-3/TRBV12-4|TRBD1
CASSRSGTGKTYEQYF
TGTGCCAGCAGCCGGTCCGGGACAGGTAAAACCTACGAGCAGTACTTC
>TRBJ2-3|-|TRBV11-2|-
CASSRDGRTDTQYF
TGTGCCAGCAGCCGGGACGGCCGCACAGATACGCAGTATTTT
>TRBJ1-5|-|TRBV18|-
CASSRGTDQPQHF
TGTGCCAGCTCACGGGGGACGGATCAGCCCCAGCATTTT
>TRBJ2-1|-|TRBV7-9|TRBD2
CASSLSRVGRNEQFF
TGTGCCAGCAGCTTAAGCAGGGTCGGGAGGAATGAGCAGTTCTTC
>TRBJ2-7|few|TRBV19|-
CASSIRTDSYEQYF
TGTGCCAGTAGTATAAGGACAGACTCCTACGAGCAGTACTTC
>TRBJ1-1|-|TRBV11-2|-
CASSLDPGRATEAFF
TGTGCCAGCAGCTTAGATCCGGGCAGGGCCACTGAAGCTTTCTTT
>TRBJ2-5|-|TRBV4-2|-
CASSQDNSGEETQYF
TGTGCCAGCAGCCAAGATAACTCGGGGGAAGAGACCCAGTACTTC
>TRBJ2-3|few|TRBV3-1|TRBD1
CATRGQGIAGTDTQYF
TGTGCCACGAGGGGGCAGGGTATAGCTGGCACAGATACGCAGTATTTT
>TRBJ2-7|-|TRBV7-6|TRBD2
CASSPNALAGGQQYF
TGTGCCAGCAGCCCCAACGCTTTAGCGGGAGGGCAGCAGTACTTC
>TRBJ2-3|few|TRBV10-3|-
CAISAGHSTDTQYF
TGTGCCATCAGTGCGGGACACAGCACAGATACGCAGTATTTT
>TRBJ2-3|-|TRBV10-3|-
CAISGTPDTQYF
TGTGCCATCAGTGGGACGCCAGATACGCAGTATTTT
>TRBJ2-2|-|TRBV29-1|-
CSAAIRAGGYTGELFF
TGCAGCGCCGCAATTAGGGCAGGGGGGTACACCGGGGAGCTGTTTTTT
>TRBJ2-1|-|TRBV5-8|-
CASIQFRGDATNNEQFF
TGTGCCAGCATCCAATTCCGCGGGGACGCCACGAACAATGAGCAGTTCTTC
>TRBJ2-5|few|TRBV5-1|-
CASSLARGGETQYF
TGCGCCAGCAGCTTGGCAAGGGGGGGAGAGACCCAGTACTTC
>TRBJ2-2|few|TRBV3-1|-
CASSQAQAPGELFF
TGTGCCAGCAGCCAAGCCCAGGCGCCCGGGGAGCTGTTTTTT
>TRBJ2-3|many|TRBV24-1|-
CATSPRRGAGDTQYF
TGTGCCACCAGTCCTCGTCGGGGGGCCGGAGATACGCAGTATTTT
>TRBJ2-7|few|TRBV27|-
CASSPRGDSYEQYF
TGTGCCAGCAGCCCCAGGGGCGACTCCTACGAGCAGTACTTC
>TRBJ2-3|-|TRBV10-3|TRBD2
CATRASGEDTQYF
TGTGCCACTAGGGCTAGCGGGGAAGATACGCAGTATTTT
>TRBJ2-3|-|TRBV20-1|-
CSAVRAVSTDTQYF
TGCAGTGCTGTCCGAGCGGTGAGCACAGATACGCAGTATTTT
>TRBJ2-5|-|TRBV12-3/TRBV12-4|-
CASSWKGETQYF
TGTGCCAGCAGTTGGAAGGGGGAGACCCAGTACTTC
>TRBJ1-2|few|TRBV7-2|-
CASSLGGRNYGYTF
TGTGCCAGCAGCTTAGGGGGGCGCAACTATGGCTACACCTTC
>TRBJ1-1|-|TRBV20-1|-
CSARPGPSRAEAFF
TGCAGTGCCCGACCCGGACCCTCCCGGGCTGAAGCTTTCTTT